Below, 28 T cell receptor beta chains from the same sample are listed, as sequenced in a study of blood T cell repertoires in COVID-19. Profiling relied on immunoSEQ multiplex PCR, and the TCRdb table lists in-frame clones only, not all of them. In the table there are a few hundred thousand clones, almost 90% of which are singletons. Sequenced sample: peripheral blood. The origin of the receptors is a woman aged 60-75 years with COVID-19, enrolled during active disease.

This clone was recorded only once. The chain links TRBV5-5 to TRBJ1-5; 7 nucleotides align to TRBD1. Per germline, CDR1 SGHKS and CDR2 YYEKEE (reference sequence). This CDR3 spans 15 amino acids. The V segment lost 4 bases and the J segment 2 bases; nucleotides outside the gene matches: 6. CDR3 residues: CASSLTGIGNQPQHF. The CDR3, as DNA: TGTGCCAGCAGCCTGACAGGGATTGGCAATCAGCCCCAGCATTTT.

The chain combines TRBV18 with TRBJ1-3; weak D call: TRBD1 (5 bases). The CDR3 totals 19 residues. V lost 6 bases to trimming and J lost 0 bases, with 24 bases between them. Germline V gene lookup returns CDR1 KGHSH and CDR2 LQKENI. As DNA, the CDR3 is TGTGCCAGCTCGGGGGGATCCCCACTCCATATCATCTCTGGAAACACCATATATTTT. It specifies CASSGGSPLHIISGNTIYF.

This chain connects TRBV30 to TRBJ1-2; a possible D gene is TRBD1 (5 bases). There are 13 residues in the CDR3. Germline V CDR1 and CDR2: GTSNPN, SVGIG (reference sequence). Trimming shortened V by 4 bases and J by 2 bases, and 11 bases separated the two germline ends. This chain's CDR3 is CAWKPGGNYGYTF. The CDR3, as DNA: TGTGCCTGGAAACCCGGGGGAAACTATGGCTACACCTTC.

The chain combines TRBV29-1 with TRBJ2-7, with TRBD1 matching over 10 bases. Germline CDR1 and CDR2: SQVTM and ANQGSEA. V shed 6 bases, J shed 4 bases, and the junction held 6 bases outside the gene matches. The CDR3 contains 13 residues. The CDR3, as DNA: TGCAGCGTCCCGGGACAGGGGCTTTACGAGCAGTACTTC. Translation gives CSVPGQGLYEQYF.

The chain links TRBV19 to TRBJ2-3, with D possibly TRBD2 on 6 matching bases. The CDR3 has 11 residues. Trimming took 10 bases from V and 8 from J, leaving 13 bases between them. CDR1 and CDR2 (germline): LNHDA, SQIVND (reference sequence). The CDR3 DNA reads as TGTGCCACCATGACGGGGGTTACGCAGTATTTT. This translates into CATMTGVTQYF.

The chain links TRBV4-3 to TRBJ1-3; TRBD1 might be the D (6 bases). Trimming stripped 1 base from V and 0 bases from J, with 10 bases between. This CDR3 is 16 amino acids long. Germline CDR1 and CDR2: LGHNA and YSLEER. The CDR3 nucleotides are TGCGCCAGCAGCCAAGTGGTACAGGGCTCTGGAAACACCATATATTTT. It encodes CASSQVVQGSGNTIYF.

J is TRBJ2-1 and V is TRBV7-2, with 13 bases aligning to TRBD2. CDR3 length: 18 residues. Germline lookup yields CDR1 SGHTA and CDR2 FQGNSA. Trimming cost V 5 bases and J 8 bases; bases outside gene matches: 15. The CDR3 protein is CASSDRTSGGNLIYEQFF. CDR3 sequence (DNA): TGTGCCAGCAGCGACCGGACTAGCGGGGGTAATCTGATATATGAGCAGTTCTTC.

The chain has TRBV2 and TRBJ1-3, with unresolved D. There are 12 residues in the CDR3. Germline assignment: CDR1 SNHLY and CDR2 FYNNEI. Trimming removed 7 bases from V and 0 bases from J, with 4 bases in between. The CDR3 DNA follows: TGTGCCAGCATCTACTCTGGAAACACCATATATTTT. The encoded protein is CASIYSGNTIYF.

This chain joins TRBV4-1 and TRBJ1-5; TRBD1 might be the D (5 bases). Germline V CDR1 and CDR2: MGHRA, YSYEKL. This CDR3 region has 14 residues. V was clipped by 2 bases and J by 3 bases, with 8 bases between them. CDR3 sequence (DNA): TGCGCCAGCAGCCAAAGGGGTTTCAATCAGCCCCAGCATTTT. It is translated as CASSQRGFNQPQHF.

The rearrangement joins TRBV9 to TRBJ1-3, with TRBD1 identical over 10 bases. The CDR3 length is 15 residues. Per germline, CDR1 SGDLS and CDR2 YYNGEE. V shed 3 bases and J 7 bases; nucleotides not matched to a gene: 7. CDR3 coding DNA: TGTGCCAGCAGCGACGGGGGACAGGGGTGGAACACCATATATTTT. Protein sequence: CASSDGGQGWNTIYF.

This chain links TRBV4-1 with TRBJ2-1; maybe TRBD2 (7 bases). Per germline, CDR1 MGHRA and CDR2 YSYEKL. CDR3 length: 16 residues. The V and J ends lost 1 base and 9 bases respectively, with 19 bases between them. CDR3 amino acids: CASSQGVLRGAGEQFF. The DNA of the CDR3 is TGCGCCAGCAGCCAAGGGGTACTTCGGGGGGCCGGTGAGCAGTTCTTC.

V gene TRBV7-9 combines with J gene TRBJ1-6, with D tentatively TRBD1 (6 bases). The CDR3 loop spans 14 amino acids. V lost 5 bases and J 6 bases, leaving 11 bases between the germline ends. Germline V gene lookup returns CDR1 SEHNR and CDR2 FQNEAQ (reference sequence). The CDR3 here is CASSRQEPNSPLHF. As DNA, the CDR3 is TGTGCCAGCAGCCGACAGGAACCTAATTCACCCCTCCACTTT.

The V call is TRBV3-1 (or the pseudogene TRBV3-2), the J call TRBJ2-2; TRBD1 matches at 8 bases. The V segment lost 5 bases and the J segment 8 bases; nucleotides outside the gene matches: 7. Germline CDR1 is LGHDT and CDR2 is YNNKEL (reference sequence). The CDR3 spans 14 residues. CDR3 loop: CASSSTGATGELFF. The CDR3, as DNA: TGTGCCAGCAGCTCGACAGGGGCGACTGGGGAGCTGTTTTTT.

V is TRBV19 and J is TRBJ1-5; 12 nucleotides agree with TRBD1. The CDR3 contains 15 residues. V shed 3 bases, J shed 6 bases, and the junction held 3 bases outside the gene matches. Germline CDR1 LNHDA, CDR2 SQIVND (reference sequence). CDR3 in amino acids: CASSMGQGAGQPQHF. The CDR3 region has the DNA TGTGCCAGTAGTATGGGACAGGGGGCAGGTCAGCCCCAGCATTTT.

V and J are TRBV7-2 and TRBJ2-3; weak D call: TRBD1 (6 bases). Germline CDR1 reads SGHTA; CDR2 reads FQGNSA. Between the trimmed V and J ends, which lost 6 bases and 2 bases, there was a span of 18 bases. This CDR3 is 16 amino acids long. The CDR3 loop reads CASRRQWTAFTDTQYF. CDR3 bases: TGTGCCAGCAGGCGCCAATGGACAGCGTTCACAGATACGCAGTATTTT.

The genes are TRBV7-6 and TRBJ1-3, with TRBD1 as a possible D gene (6 bases). The germline V gene has CDR1 SGHVS and CDR2 FNYEAQ. There are 15 residues in the CDR3. The germline V and J ends were trimmed by 1 base and 0 bases, with 7 bases remaining between them. CDR3 sequence: CASSLVGGSGNTIYF. The DNA of the CDR3 is TGTGCCAGCAGCTTAGTAGGGGGCTCTGGAAACACCATATATTTT.

The chain combines TRBV18 with TRBJ2-7; 8 bases are shared with TRBD2. Per the germline V gene, CDR1 is KGHSH and CDR2 is LQKENI. The CDR3 consists of 15 residues. J was trimmed by 0 bases and V by 5 bases; bases with no gene match: 6. The CDR3 sequence: CASSSTSASSYEQYF. The CDR3, as DNA: TGTGCCAGCTCATCGACTAGCGCCAGCTCCTACGAGCAGTACTTC.

The chain combines TRBV19 with TRBJ2-1, with 16 positions matching TRBD2. Germline CDR1 is LNHDA and CDR2 is SQIVND (reference sequence). The CDR3 is 21 amino acids. Unmatched junction bases numbered 13, after V lost 5 bases and J lost 0 bases. CDR3 in DNA: TGTGCCAGTAGTCCGTCTCTGGGACTAGCGGGGGGGTCGAGCTCCTACAATGAGCAGTTCTTC. Translated: CASSPSLGLAGGSSSYNEQFF.

The V and J genes are TRBV18 and TRBJ2-2; TRBD1 agrees at 8 bases. There are 15 residues in the CDR3. The germline V gene encodes CDR1 KGHSH and CDR2 LQKENI. V shed 2 bases, J shed 6 bases, and the junction held 5 bases outside the gene matches. CDR3 sequence: CASSPGQGSAGELFF. DNA of the CDR3: TGTGCCAGCTCACCAGGACAGGGTTCGGCCGGGGAGCTGTTTTTT. Using reference TRBV18 and TRBJ2-2 for the parts outside the CDR3, the full variable domain is NAGVMQNPRHLVRRRGQEARLRCSPMKGHSHVYWYRQLPEEGLKFMVYLQKENIIDESGMPKERFSAEFPKEGPSILRIQQVVRGDSAAYFCASSPGQGSAGELFFGEGSRLTVL.

This clone was counted between two and nine times. The chain couples TRBV19 to TRBJ1-6; 10 bases fit TRBD1. CDR1 and CDR2 from the germline V gene are LNHDA and SQIVND (reference sequence). The CDR3 has 15 amino acids. Germline trimming cut 5 bases from V and 5 bases from J; bases unmatched to any gene: 3. The CDR3, as DNA: TGTGCCAGTAGTGGAGGACAGGGGGATAATTCACCCCTCCACTTT. Residues: CASSGGQGDNSPLHF. Full variable domain (rest looked up from reference TRBV19 and TRBJ1-6): DGGITQSPKYLFRKEGQNVTLSCEQNLNHDAMYWYRQDPGQGLRLIYYSQIVNDFQKGDIAEGYSVSREKKESFPLTVTSAQKNPTAFYLCASSGGQGDNSPLHFGNGTRLTVT.

The chain employs TRBV4-2 and TRBJ1-1; 7 bases line up with TRBD1. The CDR3 totals 13 residues. In germline, CDR1 is LGHNA, CDR2 YNFKEQ. Losses at the gene ends were 3 bases for V and 6 bases for J; bases not matched to a gene: 4. Here the CDR3 DNA reads TGTGCCAGCAGCCATCACGACAGGGCTGAAGCTTTCTTT. As protein: CASSHHDRAEAFF.

The CDR3 DNA reads TGTGCCAGCAGTCCCCGACTCGTTCACGAGCAGTACTTC. Encoded protein: CASSPRLVHEQYF. The rearrangement links TRBV6-5 to TRBJ2-7, with no clear D. CDR1 and CDR2 from the germline V gene are MNHEY and SVGAGI. The CDR3 totals 13 residues. V lost 5 bases and J 5 bases, leaving 13 bases between the germline ends.

This chain connects TRBV3-1 (or the pseudogene TRBV3-2) to TRBJ1-4, with no clear D. CDR3 size: 15 residues. Germline V gene data show CDR1 as LGHDT and CDR2 as YNNKEL (reference sequence). The V end lost 0 bases, the J end lost 8 bases, and 13 bases lay between the germline ends. The CDR3 DNA reads TGTGCCAGCAGCCAAGATACCTTACGAGGGGAAAAACTGTTTTTT. This sequence encodes CASSQDTLRGEKLFF.

CDR3 in amino acids: CASSQDVDRRNTIYF. CDR3 bases: TGTGCCAGCAGCCAAGACGTCGACAGAAGAAACACCATATATTTT. The rearrangement links TRBV3-1 (or the pseudogene TRBV3-2) to TRBJ1-3; weak D call: TRBD1 (5 bases). V dropped 0 bases and J dropped 5 bases, with 11 bases sitting between them. Germline CDR1 reads LGHDT; CDR2 reads YNNKEL (reference sequence). The CDR3 covers 15 residues.

The chain employs TRBV7-2 and TRBJ2-1, with 9 nucleotides matching TRBD2. The CDR3 is made up of 15 amino acids. V dropped 5 bases and J dropped 4; count of bases not matched to a gene: 6. The V gene's germline CDR1 is SGHTA and CDR2 FQGNSA. CDR3 in DNA: TGTGCCAGCAGCCCAGAGCGGGGGGTATACAATGAGCAGTTCTTC. This gives the protein CASSPERGVYNEQFF.

The CDR3 loop is CASSYAGTYGYTF. The CDR3 region has the DNA TGTGCCAGCAGTTACGCGGGAACCTATGGCTACACCTTC. The V gene is TRBV6-5, the J gene TRBJ1-2; D not resolved. Trimming took off 2 bases at V and 4 bases at J, with 8 bases between the two ends. Germline assignment: CDR1 MNHEY and CDR2 SVGAGI. CDR3 length equals 13 residues.

Written as DNA, the CDR3 is TGTGCCAGCAGTCCTACGGGGGGGGCTAATACCTTC. Encoded protein: CASSPTGGANTF. The J gene is TRBJ1-2, the V gene TRBV6-5, with a tentative D call TRBD1 (6 bases). The CDR3 spans 12 residues. Germline V gene lookup returns CDR1 MNHEY and CDR2 SVGAGI. V was trimmed by 5 bases and J by 14 bases, leaving 18 bases between them.

The V and J genes are TRBV10-3 and TRBJ2-5, with 9 bases identical to TRBD2. V shed 0 bases and J 0 bases; nucleotides not matched to a gene: 8. There are 18 residues in the CDR3. From germline, CDR1 is ENHRY and CDR2 SYGVKD. CDR3 protein: CAISESTSGSWYQETQYF. CDR3 DNA sequence: TGTGCCATCAGTGAGTCGACTAGCGGCTCTTGGTACCAAGAGACCCAGTACTTC.